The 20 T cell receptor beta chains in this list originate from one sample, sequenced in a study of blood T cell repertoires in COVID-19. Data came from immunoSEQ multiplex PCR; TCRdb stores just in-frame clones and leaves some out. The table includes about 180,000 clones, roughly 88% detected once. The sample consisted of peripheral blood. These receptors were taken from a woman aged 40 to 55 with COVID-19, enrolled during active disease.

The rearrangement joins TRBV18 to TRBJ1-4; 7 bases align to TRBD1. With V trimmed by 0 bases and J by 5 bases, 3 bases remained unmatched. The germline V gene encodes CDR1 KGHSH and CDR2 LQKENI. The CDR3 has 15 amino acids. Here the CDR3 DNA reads TGTGCCAGCTCACCACCGGGACAGCTAAATGAAAAACTGTTTTTT. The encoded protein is CASSPPGQLNEKLFF.

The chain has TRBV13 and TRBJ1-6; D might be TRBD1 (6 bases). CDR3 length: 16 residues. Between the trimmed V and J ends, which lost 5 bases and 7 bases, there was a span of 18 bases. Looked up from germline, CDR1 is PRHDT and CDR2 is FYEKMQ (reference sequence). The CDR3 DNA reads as TGTGCCAGCAGCCCGGGAGGCGGGGGGCGGAATTCACCCCTCCACTTT. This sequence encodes CASSPGGGGRNSPLHF.

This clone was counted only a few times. The CDR3 sequence: CASSPLGVQWGYEQYF. CDR3 sequence (DNA): TGTGCCAGCAGCCCGTTAGGGGTTCAGTGGGGCTACGAGCAGTACTTC. The chain is built from TRBV7-8 and TRBJ2-7, with TRBD1 as a possible D gene (5 bases). This CDR3 contains 16 residues. V was shortened by 5 bases and J by 3 bases, with 20 bases between the two germline ends. Germline V gene data show CDR1 as SGHVS and CDR2 as FQNEAQ.

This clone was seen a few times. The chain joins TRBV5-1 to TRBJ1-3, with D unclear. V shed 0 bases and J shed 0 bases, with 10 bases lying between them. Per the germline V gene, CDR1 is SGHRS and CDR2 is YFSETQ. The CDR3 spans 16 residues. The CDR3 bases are TGCGCCAGCAGCTTGGGAGGATCGATCTCTGGAAACACCATATATTTT. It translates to CASSLGGSISGNTIYF.

The chain's CDR3 is CASSFRGLTTDTQYF. The CDR3 coding sequence is TGTGCCAGCAGTTTCAGGGGGCTCACCACAGATACGCAGTATTTT. The gene calls are TRBV28 and TRBJ2-3, with 8 nucleotides matching TRBD1. CDR3 length: 15 residues. V lost 3 bases and J lost 2; bases outside the gene matches: 4. Germline CDR1 MDHEN, CDR2 SYDVKM.

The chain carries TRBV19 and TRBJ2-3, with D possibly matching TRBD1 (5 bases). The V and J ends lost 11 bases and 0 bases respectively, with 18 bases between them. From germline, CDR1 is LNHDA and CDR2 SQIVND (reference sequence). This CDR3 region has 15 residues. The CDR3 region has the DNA TGTGCCTCTAAGGGGATCGGGTTTAGCACAGATACGCAGTATTTT. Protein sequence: CASKGIGFSTDTQYF.

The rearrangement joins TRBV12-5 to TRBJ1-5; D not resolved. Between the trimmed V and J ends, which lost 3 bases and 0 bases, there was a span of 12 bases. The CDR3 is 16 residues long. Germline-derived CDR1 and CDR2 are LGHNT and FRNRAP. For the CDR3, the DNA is TGTGCTAGTGGTTTAATGCCCTCGGGTAGCAATCAGCCCCAGCATTTT. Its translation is CASGLMPSGSNQPQHF.

Here the CDR3 reads CASSARGDEQFF. For the CDR3, the DNA is TGTGCCAGCAGTGCCAGGGGGGATGAGCAGTTCTTC. The chain combines TRBV6-4 with TRBJ2-1; possibly TRBD1 for D (7 bases). CDR3 size: 12 residues. The V end was cut by 4 bases, the J end by 8 bases, with 9 bases between. Per germline, CDR1 MRHNA and CDR2 SNTAGT.

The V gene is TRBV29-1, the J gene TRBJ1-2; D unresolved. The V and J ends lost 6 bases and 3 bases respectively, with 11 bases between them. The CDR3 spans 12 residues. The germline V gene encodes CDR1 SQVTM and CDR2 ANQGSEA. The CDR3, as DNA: TGCAGCGTCACCGGACTAGACTATGGCTACACCTTC. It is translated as CSVTGLDYGYTF.

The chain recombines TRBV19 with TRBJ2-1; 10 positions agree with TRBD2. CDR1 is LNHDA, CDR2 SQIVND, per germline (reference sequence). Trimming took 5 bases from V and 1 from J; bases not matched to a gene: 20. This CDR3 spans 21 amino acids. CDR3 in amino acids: CASSLLSKLAGTAGSYNEQFF. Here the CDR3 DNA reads TGTGCCAGTAGTCTCCTCTCGAAACTAGCGGGGACGGCGGGATCCTACAATGAGCAGTTCTTC. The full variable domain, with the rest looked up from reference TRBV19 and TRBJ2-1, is DGGITQSPKYLFRKEGQNVTLSCEQNLNHDAMYWYRQDPGQGLRLIYYSQIVNDFQKGDIAEGYSVSREKKESFPLTVTSAQKNPTAFYLCASSLLSKLAGTAGSYNEQFFGPGTRLTVL.

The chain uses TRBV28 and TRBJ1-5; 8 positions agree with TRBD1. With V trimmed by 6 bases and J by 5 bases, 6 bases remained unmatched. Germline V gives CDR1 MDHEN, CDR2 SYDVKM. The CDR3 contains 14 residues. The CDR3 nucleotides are TGTGCCAGCAGCCAGGACAGGGACCATCAGCCCCAGCATTTT. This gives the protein CASSQDRDHQPQHF.

CDR3 sequence (DNA): TGTGCCAGTAGTATAGCCCCCACTAGCGCCCGAGAGACCCAGTACTTC. As protein: CASSIAPTSARETQYF. The chain uses TRBV19 and TRBJ2-5; 7 nucleotides agree with TRBD2. With 1 base clipped from V and 4 bases from J, the junction kept 9 bases outside the gene matches. CDR1 and CDR2 (germline): LNHDA, SQIVND (reference sequence). This CDR3 has 16 amino acids.

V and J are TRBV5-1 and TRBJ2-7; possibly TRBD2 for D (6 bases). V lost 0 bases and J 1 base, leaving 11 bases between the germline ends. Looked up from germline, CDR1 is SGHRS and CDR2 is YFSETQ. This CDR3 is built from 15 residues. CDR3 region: CASSLVWEASYEQYF. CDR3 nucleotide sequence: TGCGCCAGCAGCTTGGTGTGGGAGGCGTCCTACGAGCAGTACTTC.

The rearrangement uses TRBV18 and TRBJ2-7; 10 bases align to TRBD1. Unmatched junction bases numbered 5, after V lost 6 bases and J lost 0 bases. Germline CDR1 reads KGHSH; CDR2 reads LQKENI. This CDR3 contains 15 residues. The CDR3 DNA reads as TGTGCCAGCTCGCCTGGGACAGGGGTCTCCTACGAGCAGTACTTC. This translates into CASSPGTGVSYEQYF.

CDR3 sequence reads: CASSYSGAGEGYTF. In nucleotides, the CDR3 is TGTGCCAGCAGTTACTCCGGGGCAGGGGAGGGCTACACCTTC. V gene TRBV6-5 combines with J gene TRBJ1-2, with D possibly matching TRBD1 (6 bases). Germline V CDR1 and CDR2: MNHEY, SVGAGI. V was pared by 0 bases and J by 8 bases, with 13 bases between. The CDR3 is 14 residues long.

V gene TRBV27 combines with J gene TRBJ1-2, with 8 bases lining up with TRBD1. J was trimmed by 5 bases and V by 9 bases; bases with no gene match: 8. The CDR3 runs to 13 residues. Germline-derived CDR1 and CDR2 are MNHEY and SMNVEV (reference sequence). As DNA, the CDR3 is TGTGCCAGTCAGGGGGCGCCGGGATATGGCTACACCTTC. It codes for CASQGAPGYGYTF.

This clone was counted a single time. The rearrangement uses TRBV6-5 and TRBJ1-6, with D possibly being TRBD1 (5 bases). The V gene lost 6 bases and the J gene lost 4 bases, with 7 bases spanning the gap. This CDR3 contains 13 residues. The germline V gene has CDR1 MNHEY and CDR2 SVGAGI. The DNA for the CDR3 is TGTGCCAGCAGGGGGGGGTATAATTCACCCCTCCACTTT. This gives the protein CASRGGYNSPLHF.

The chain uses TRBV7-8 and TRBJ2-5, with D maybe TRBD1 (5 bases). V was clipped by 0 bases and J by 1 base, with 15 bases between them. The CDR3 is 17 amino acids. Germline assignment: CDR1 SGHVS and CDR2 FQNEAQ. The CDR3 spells CASSLAHTGAAQETQYF. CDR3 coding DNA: TGTGCCAGCAGCTTAGCACATACTGGGGCAGCCCAAGAGACCCAGTACTTC.

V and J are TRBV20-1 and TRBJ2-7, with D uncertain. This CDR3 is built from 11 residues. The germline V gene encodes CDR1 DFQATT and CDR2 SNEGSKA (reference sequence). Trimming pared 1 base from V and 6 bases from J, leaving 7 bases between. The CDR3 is CSARVSVEQYF. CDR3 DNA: TGCAGTGCTAGAGTGTCAGTCGAGCAGTACTTC.

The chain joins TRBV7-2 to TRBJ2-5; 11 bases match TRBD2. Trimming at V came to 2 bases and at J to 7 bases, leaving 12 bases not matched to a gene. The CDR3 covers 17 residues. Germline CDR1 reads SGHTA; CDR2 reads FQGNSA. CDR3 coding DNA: TGTGCCAGCAGCTTATCCCACCGGCTAGCGGGAGGTGGGACCCAGTACTTC. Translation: CASSLSHRLAGGGTQYF.